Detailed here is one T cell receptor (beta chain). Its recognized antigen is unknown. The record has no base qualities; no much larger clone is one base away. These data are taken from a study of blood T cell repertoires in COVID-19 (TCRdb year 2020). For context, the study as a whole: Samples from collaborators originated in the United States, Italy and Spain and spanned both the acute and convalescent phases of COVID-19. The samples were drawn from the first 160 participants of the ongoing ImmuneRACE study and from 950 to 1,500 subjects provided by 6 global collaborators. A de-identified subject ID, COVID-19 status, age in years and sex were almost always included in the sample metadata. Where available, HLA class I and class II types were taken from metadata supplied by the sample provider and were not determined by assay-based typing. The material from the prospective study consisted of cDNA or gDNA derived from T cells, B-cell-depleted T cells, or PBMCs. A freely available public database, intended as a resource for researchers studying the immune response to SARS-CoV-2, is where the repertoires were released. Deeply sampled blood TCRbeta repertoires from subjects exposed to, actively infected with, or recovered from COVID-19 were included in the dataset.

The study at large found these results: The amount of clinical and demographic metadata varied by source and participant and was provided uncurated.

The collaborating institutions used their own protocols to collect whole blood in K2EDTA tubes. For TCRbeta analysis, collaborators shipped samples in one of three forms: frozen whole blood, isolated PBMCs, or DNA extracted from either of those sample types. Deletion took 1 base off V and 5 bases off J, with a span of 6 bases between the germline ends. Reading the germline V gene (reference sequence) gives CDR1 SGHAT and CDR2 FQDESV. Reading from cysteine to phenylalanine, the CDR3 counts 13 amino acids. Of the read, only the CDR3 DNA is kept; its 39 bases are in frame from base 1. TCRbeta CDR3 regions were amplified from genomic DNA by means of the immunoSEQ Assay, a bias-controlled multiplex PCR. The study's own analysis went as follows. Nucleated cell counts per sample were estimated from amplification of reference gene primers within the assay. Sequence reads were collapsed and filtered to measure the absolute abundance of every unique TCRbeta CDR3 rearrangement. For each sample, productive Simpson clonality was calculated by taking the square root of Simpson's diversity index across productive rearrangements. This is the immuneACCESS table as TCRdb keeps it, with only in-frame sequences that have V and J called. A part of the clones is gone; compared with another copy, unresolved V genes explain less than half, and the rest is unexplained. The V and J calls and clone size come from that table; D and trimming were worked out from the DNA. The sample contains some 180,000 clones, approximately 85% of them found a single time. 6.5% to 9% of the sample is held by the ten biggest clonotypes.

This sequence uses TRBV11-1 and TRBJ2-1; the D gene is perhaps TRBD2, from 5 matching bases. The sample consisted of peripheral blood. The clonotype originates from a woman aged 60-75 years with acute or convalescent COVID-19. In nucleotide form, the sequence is TGTGCCAGCAGCTTAGTAGCGAACAATGAGCAGTTCTTC. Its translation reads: CASSLVANNEQFF.